The clone carrying this T cell receptor beta chain has a handful of counts. As yet, its antigen is unknown. This entry belongs to a study of spatial heterogeneity in lung cancer. Study as a whole: Detection consistently captured more beta-chain sequences than alpha-chain sequences. The study, taken as a whole, reports: There were more appearances of ubiquitous expanded tumor TCRs in blood at resection than at follow-up.

Sample time point: sample taken at primary tumor resection. The sequenced material consisted of unsorted whole RNA from tumor, nontumor lung or frozen PBMC. Samples came from roughly 72 TRACERx patients with untreated early-stage lung cancer. Germline values: CDR1 SQVTM, CDR2 ANQGSEA. The CDR3 covers 12 residues. The V gene end was trimmed by 6 bases and the J gene end by 2 bases; junction bases not matched to a gene: 4. Unique molecular identifiers tagged every individual TCR cDNA molecule. In TCRdb, the 5' RACE reads were re-called with MiXCR into one record per CDR3 protein. The sample carries some 83,000 distinct CDR3 sequences, more than 15% recorded once.

The sequence was obtained from a male donor with early-stage non-small cell lung cancer. The chain employs TRBV29-1 and TRBJ2-7; 7 bases are shared with TRBD1. This sample comprised PBMCs, obtained at surgery. CDR3 bases: TGCAGCGTGGTGGGACAGACCTACGAGCAGTACTTC. This sequence encodes CSVVGQTYEQYF.